This T cell receptor (beta chain) was identified in a study of cytomegalovirus exposure and HLA in healthy donors. Study summary: An early release of data contained about 85 million unique TCRs, which came from HLA-typed donors.

Everyone who donated was a healthy bone marrow donor. Germline CDR1 reads MNHEY; CDR2 reads SMNVEV (reference sequence). CDR3 length: 12 residues. Trimming removed 5 bases at V and 4 bases at J, with 8 bases between. Both 60 Vbeta primers and 13 Jbeta primers went into the PCR. The method was immunoSEQ multiplex PCR; TCRdb's version includes in-frame clones alone and lacks a portion of them. Among 150,000 to 200,000 clones listed, 79% were seen once. The chain is built from TRBV27 and TRBJ1-1; tentative D call: TRBD1 (6 bases). The sequence was obtained from a woman in her thirties in good health and CMV-seropositive. Sequences were obtained from PBMCs. CDR3 loop: CASSLRGTEAFF. The DNA of the CDR3 is TGTGCCAGCAGTCTCAGGGGCACTGAAGCTTTCTTT.